The 7 T cell receptor beta chains reported below all come from one sample, sequenced in a study of control samples from healthy donors and cancer patients. Libraries were prepared by immunoSEQ multiplex PCR; TCRdb keeps only in-frame clonotypes and omits some of them. Altogether about 49,000 clones are present, 80% to 90% being singletons, with the ten largest covering 2.8%. Sequences were obtained from PBMCs. The receptors here all came from a woman between 50 and 59 years old with lung cancer.

This clone has only a few counts. The chain uses TRBV9 and TRBJ2-5; TRBD2 matches 8 bases. Losses at the gene ends were 0 bases for V and 2 bases for J; bases not matched to a gene: 6. The CDR3 runs to 16 residues. Germline assignment: CDR1 SGDLS and CDR2 YYNGEE. CDR3 sequence reads: CASSVAGGGTQETQYF. CDR3 in DNA: TGTGCCAGCAGCGTAGCTGGCGGGGGGACTCAAGAGACCCAGTACTTC.

The rearrangement links TRBV28 to TRBJ1-2, with D tentatively TRBD1 (6 bases). This CDR3 has 15 residues. The germline CDR1 and CDR2 sequences are MDHEN and SYDVKM. V gave up 5 bases and J gave up 3 bases, with 16 bases separating them. The DNA for the CDR3 is TGTGCCAGCAGTCCCCCCGACAGGAGATACTATGGCTACACCTTC. Protein sequence: CASSPPDRRYYGYTF.

This clone was seen only once. The chain carries TRBV5-1 and TRBJ1-3; D is possibly TRBD1 (5 bases). Germline V gene lookup returns CDR1 SGHRS and CDR2 YFSETQ. Trimming removed 0 bases from V and 3 bases from J, with 16 bases in between. This CDR3 has 17 amino acids. CDR3 DNA: TGCGCCAGCAGCTTGGGACCAGGGACGACCAATGGAAACACCATATATTTT. Its protein product is CASSLGPGTTNGNTIYF.

The CDR3 reads CASSWIPGQVNTGELFF. The DNA of the CDR3 is TGTGCCAGCAGCTGGATTCCGGGACAGGTGAACACCGGGGAGCTGTTTTTT. The genes are TRBV6-2 or TRBV6-3 and TRBJ2-2, with 8 bases identical to TRBD1. The CDR3 is 17 amino acids. V shed 6 bases, J shed 1 base, and the junction held 10 bases outside the gene matches. Per the germline V gene, CDR1 is MNHEY and CDR2 is SVGEGT.

The rearrangement uses TRBV30 and TRBJ2-3; perhaps TRBD1 as D (6 bases). This CDR3 has 15 amino acids. Germline V gives CDR1 GTSNPN, CDR2 SVGIG (reference sequence). With 0 bases removed from V and 5 bases from J, the gap between germline ends came to 15 bases. The CDR3 DNA is TGTGCCTGGAGTGTGGGGCTAGCCAGGGGAGATACGCAGTATTTT. Translated: CAWSVGLARGDTQYF.

The chain carries TRBV6-2 or TRBV6-3 and TRBJ2-1; TRBD2 might be the D (7 bases). V lost 2 bases and J lost 9, with 17 bases in between. This CDR3 spans 15 amino acids. Germline V gene lookup returns CDR1 MNHEY and CDR2 SVGEGT. CDR3 loop: CASSYEGGRTSEQFF. As DNA, the CDR3 is TGTGCCAGCAGTTACGAGGGGGGGAGAACGAGTGAGCAGTTCTTC.

This clone was found once. V gene TRBV3-1 (or the pseudogene TRBV3-2) combines with J gene TRBJ1-4; the match to TRBD1 covers 8 bases. The germline V gene encodes CDR1 LGHDT and CDR2 YNNKEL (reference sequence). This CDR3 region has 14 residues. V trimming: 4 bases; J trimming: 7 bases; junction bases outside the gene matches: 5. The CDR3 here is CASSLDRATEKLFF. CDR3 in DNA: TGTGCCAGCAGCCTGGACAGGGCAACTGAAAAACTGTTTTTT.